This T cell receptor beta chain was captured in a study of blood T cell repertoires in COVID-19. The wider study: Collection of acute and convalescent COVID-19 samples took place in the United States, Italy and Spain. Sources were T cells, B-cell-depleted T cells, or PBMCs; the material itself was cDNA or gDNA.

Authors' data handling: Reference gene primers were amplified, and this amplification served to estimate nucleated cell counts. Measured with immunoSEQ multiplex PCR; TCRdb has only the in-frame clones, and not every one. From that table come the V and J calls and clone size; the DNA was used to work out D and trimming. The sample carries more than 70,000 clones, over 75% recorded once. This CDR3 comprises 11 residues. V lost 5 bases and J lost 4, with 8 bases in between. Germline V gene lookup returns CDR1 GTSNPN and CDR2 SVGIG (reference sequence). Material: peripheral blood. This clonotype was obtained from a man in his forties or fifties with active COVID-19. V gene TRBV30 combines with J gene TRBJ1-2; D is unclear. This chain's CDR3 is CAWEDFYGYTF. The CDR3 coding sequence is TGTGCCTGGGAGGACTTCTATGGCTACACCTTC.